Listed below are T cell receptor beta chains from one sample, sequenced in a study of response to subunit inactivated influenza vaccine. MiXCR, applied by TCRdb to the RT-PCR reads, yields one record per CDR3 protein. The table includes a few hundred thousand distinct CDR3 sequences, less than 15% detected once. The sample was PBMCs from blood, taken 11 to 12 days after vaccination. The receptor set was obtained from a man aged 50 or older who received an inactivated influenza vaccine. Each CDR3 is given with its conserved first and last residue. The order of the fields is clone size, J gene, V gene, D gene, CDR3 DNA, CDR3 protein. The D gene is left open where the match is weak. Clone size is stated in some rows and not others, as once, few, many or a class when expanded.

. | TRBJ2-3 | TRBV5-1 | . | TGCGCCAGCAGCTTAAAACAGGGCCCAGATACGCAGTATTTT | CASSLKQGPDTQYF
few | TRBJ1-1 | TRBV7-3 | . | TGTGCCAGCAGCTTAAAATCGGCCGGGACTAACACTGAAGCTTTCTTT | CASSLKSAGTNTEAFF
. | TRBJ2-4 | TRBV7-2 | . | TGTGCCAGCGCCAGAATAGACACTCTAGCCAAAAACATTCAGTACTTC | CASARIDTLAKNIQYF
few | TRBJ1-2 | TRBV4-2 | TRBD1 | TGTGCCAGCAGCCAAGATGTCACAGGGGGAAATGGCTACACCTTC | CASSQDVTGGNGYTF
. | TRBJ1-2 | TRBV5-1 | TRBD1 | TGCGCCAGCAGCTCGACAGGGGGAAACTATGGCTACACCTTC | CASSSTGGNYGYTF
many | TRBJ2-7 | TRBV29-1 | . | TGCAGCGTTGAAGTCCCGGGACTCTACGAGCAGTACTTC | CSVEVPGLYEQYF
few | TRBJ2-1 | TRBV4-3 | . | TGCGCCAGCAGCCATCCGGGACGTAGCTTCAATGAGCAGTTCTTC | CASSHPGRSFNEQFF
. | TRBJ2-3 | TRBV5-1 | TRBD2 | TGCGCCAGCAGCTTGGCCCTAGCGGATAGCACAGATACGCAGTATTTT | CASSLALADSTDTQYF
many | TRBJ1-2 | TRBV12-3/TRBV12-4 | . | TGTGCCAGCAGGTCGATTGGACTTAATGGCTACACCTTC | CASRSIGLNGYTF
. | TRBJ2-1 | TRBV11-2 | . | TGTGCCAGCAGCTTAAAGCGAAGCTCCTACAATGAGCAGTTCTTC | CASSLKRSSYNEQFF